Listed here are 16 T cell receptor beta chains from one sample, sequenced in a study of shared clonotypes between healthy human individuals. Sequencing was performed with immunoSEQ multiplex PCR; in TCRdb, only in-frame clones are kept and a portion is missing. The sample yields about 1.1 million clones, 60% to 80% seen once. Specimen: memory CD4+ T cells from PBMCs. Regarding subset: CD45RA-negative fraction. All receptors come from a man aged 18-30 years in good health. Some clones in this sample may be carry-over from other donors' samples.

The V and J genes are TRBV29-1 and TRBJ1-6; D is undetermined. The CDR3 consists of 13 residues. The germline CDR1 and CDR2 sequences are SQVTM and ANQGSEA. With 5 bases removed from V and 4 bases from J, the gap between germline ends came to 9 bases. In DNA form, the CDR3 reads TGCAGCGTTCTCCAGACTTATAATTCACCCCTCCACTTT. It translates to CSVLQTYNSPLHF.

CDR3 loop: CASSLQGRERNEQYF. CDR3 sequence (DNA): TGTGCCAGCAGCCTGCAAGGCAGGGAGAGGAACGAGCAGTACTTC. The rearrangement joins TRBV28 to TRBJ2-7; D possibly matches TRBD1 or TRBD2 (5 bases each). Germline-derived CDR1 and CDR2 are MDHEN and SYDVKM. Trimming shortened V by 6 bases and J by 5 bases, and 20 bases separated the two germline ends. This CDR3 spans 15 amino acids. Based on the CDR3 plus reference TRBV28 and TRBJ2-7, the full variable domain is DVKVTQSSRYLVKRTGEKVFLECVQDMDHENMFWYRQDPGLGLRLIYFSYDVKMKEKGDIPEGYSVSREKKERFSLILESASTNQTSMYLCASSLQGRERNEQYFGPGTRLTVT.

This clone was observed a few times. V and J are TRBV19 and TRBJ1-2, with a possible D match to TRBD1 (5 bases). Germline CDR1 is LNHDA and CDR2 is SQIVND (reference sequence). The CDR3 is 17 residues long. Trimming shortened V by 4 bases and J by 7 bases, and 25 bases separated the two germline ends. In DNA, the CDR3 is TGTGCCAGTAGTACACAACGGAGGACACGGGATTGGGGTGGCTACACCTTC. It specifies CASSTQRRTRDWGGYTF.

This clone was found once. The chain couples TRBV5-1 to TRBJ2-7; 10 bases fit TRBD1. J gave up 3 bases and V 4 bases, and 4 bases lay outside the gene matches. Germline V lookup: CDR1 SGHRS, CDR2 YFSETQ. The CDR3 runs to 14 residues. CDR3 sequence: CASSGTGALYEQYF. The CDR3 nucleotides are TGCGCCAGCAGCGGGACAGGGGCCCTCTACGAGCAGTACTTC.

In this sample, this clone turned up once. J is TRBJ1-1 and V is TRBV28; the D is unclear. This CDR3 region has 13 residues. CDR1 MDHEN and CDR2 SYDVKM come from the germline V gene. V was shortened by 5 bases and J by 1 base, with 8 bases between the two germline ends. DNA for the CDR3: TGTGCCAGCAGTGAGACACAGAACACTGAAGCTTTCTTT. As protein: CASSETQNTEAFF.

J is TRBJ2-3 and V is TRBV6-5; TRBD1 matches 8 bases. The CDR3 consists of 15 residues. With 5 bases clipped from V and 5 bases from J, the junction kept 9 bases outside the gene matches. Germline assignment: CDR1 MNHEY and CDR2 SVGAGI. The CDR3 DNA reads TGTGCCAGCAGTGCCGACAGGGGCGGGGTAGATACGCAGTATTTT. Its translation: CASSADRGGVDTQYF.

This clone appeared a few times. The CDR3 DNA reads as TGTGCCAGCAGCTTAATCGACGGGGCGAACACTGAAGCTTTCTTT. Its translation is CASSLIDGANTEAFF. The chain has TRBV7-3 and TRBJ1-1; perhaps TRBD1 as D (5 bases). The CDR3 length is 15 residues. V was clipped by 1 base and J by 1 base, with 10 bases between them. Germline lookup yields CDR1 SGHTA and CDR2 FQGTGA.

The chain has TRBV9 and TRBJ2-6; a weak D match, TRBD2 (6 bases). This CDR3 has 20 amino acids. CDR1 is SGDLS and CDR2 is YYNGEE in the germline V gene. Trimming shortened V by 4 bases and J by 1 base, and 24 bases separated the two germline ends. This CDR3 reads CASSPRLVTGGNSGANVLTF. In DNA, the CDR3 is TGTGCCAGCAGCCCCCGTTTGGTGACTGGAGGGAATTCTGGGGCCAACGTCCTGACTTTC.

The CDR3 sequence is CASSPGQGDSNQPQHF. CDR3 nucleotide sequence: TGCGCCAGCAGCCCCGGACAGGGAGATAGCAATCAGCCCCAGCATTTT. This chain connects TRBV5-1 to TRBJ1-5, with 8 bases that match TRBD1. CDR1 and CDR2 from the germline V gene are SGHRS and YFSETQ. CDR3 size: 16 residues. With 4 bases clipped from V and 0 bases from J, the junction kept 6 bases outside the gene matches.

The chain is built from TRBV29-1 and TRBJ2-3, with D possibly called TRBD1 or TRBD2 (6 bases each). The germline CDR1 and CDR2 sequences are SQVTM and ANQGSEA. V lost 8 bases and J 4 bases, leaving 16 bases between the germline ends. The CDR3 totals 13 residues. CDR3 in DNA: TGCAGCACTGATGAGGGGGGCGCAGATACGCAGTATTTT. It yields the protein CSTDEGGADTQYF.

The V gene is TRBV6-5, the J gene TRBJ2-1, with 8 positions matching TRBD1. CDR3 length: 15 residues. The germline CDR1 and CDR2 sequences are MNHEY and SVGAGI. The trim removed 6 bases at V and 1 base at J, leaving 5 bases unmatched. The CDR3 loop is CASSNDRGSYNEQFF. The CDR3 region has the DNA TGTGCCAGCAGCAACGACAGGGGATCCTACAATGAGCAGTTCTTC.

As for this clone: This may arise from a read error, as a much more abundant clone is one base away. This sample also contains other DNA sequences that code for the same CDR3. The chain joins TRBV7-7 to TRBJ2-3; 13 bases map to TRBD2. Germline CDR1 reads SSHAT; CDR2 reads FNYEAQ (reference sequence). V lost 5 bases and J lost 2; bases outside the gene matches: 4. The CDR3 totals 16 residues. The CDR3 bases are TGTGCCAGCAGCCTGGGACTAGCGGGATCCACAGATACGCAGTATTTT. Its translation: CASSLGLAGSTDTQYF.

This chain links TRBV29-1 with TRBJ2-1; the D gene could be TRBD1 or TRBD2 (5 bases each). The germline gives CDR1 SQVTM, CDR2 ANQGSEA. Trimming left V 5 bases short and J 5 bases short, with 13 bases between. The CDR3 covers 13 residues. CDR3 protein: CSVPPGTHNEQFF. The CDR3 coding sequence is TGCAGCGTTCCACCCGGGACCCACAATGAGCAGTTCTTC.

V is TRBV10-3 and J is TRBJ2-2, with 14 bases that match TRBD2. The junction had 20 bases not matched to a gene; V was cut back by 6 bases and J by 8 bases. The CDR3 sequence is 20 residues long. Germline V lookup: CDR1 ENHRY, CDR2 SYGVKD. The CDR3 sequence is CAISPTSGRAGRGAGGELFF. The DNA for the CDR3 is TGTGCCATCAGCCCGACTAGCGGGAGGGCTGGACGGGGGGCTGGAGGGGAGCTGTTTTTT.

V is TRBV28 and J is TRBJ2-2; D may be TRBD1 (5 bases). Germline V gene data show CDR1 as MDHEN and CDR2 as SYDVKM. CDR3 length: 14 amino acids. Trimming left V 7 bases short and J 1 base short, with 10 bases between. DNA of the CDR3: TGTGCCAGCACTAAGGGGTTGAACACCGGGGAGCTGTTTTTT. It yields the protein CASTKGLNTGELFF.

The chain employs TRBV19 and TRBJ2-5, with 9 nucleotides matching TRBD2. Germline values: CDR1 LNHDA, CDR2 SQIVND (reference sequence). This CDR3 has 17 residues. J gave up 4 bases and V 6 bases, and 15 bases lay outside the gene matches. CDR3 coding DNA: TGTGCCAGTAGCCCCGGTGGGGGTAGCGGGAGAGTAGAGACCCAGTACTTC. This codes for CASSPGGGSGRVETQYF.